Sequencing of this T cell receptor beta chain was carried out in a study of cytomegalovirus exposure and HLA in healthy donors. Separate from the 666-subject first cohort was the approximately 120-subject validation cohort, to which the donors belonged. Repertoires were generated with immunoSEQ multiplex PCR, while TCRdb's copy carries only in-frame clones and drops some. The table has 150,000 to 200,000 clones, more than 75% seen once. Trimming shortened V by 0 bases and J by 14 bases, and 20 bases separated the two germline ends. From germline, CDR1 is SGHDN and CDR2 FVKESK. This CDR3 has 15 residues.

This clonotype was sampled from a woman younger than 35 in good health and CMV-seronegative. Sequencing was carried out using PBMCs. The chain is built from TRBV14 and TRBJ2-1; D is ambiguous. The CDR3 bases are TGTGCCAGCAGCCAAGATAGTGCGGAACGGGTAGGCAAGTTCTTC. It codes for CASSQDSAERVGKFF.